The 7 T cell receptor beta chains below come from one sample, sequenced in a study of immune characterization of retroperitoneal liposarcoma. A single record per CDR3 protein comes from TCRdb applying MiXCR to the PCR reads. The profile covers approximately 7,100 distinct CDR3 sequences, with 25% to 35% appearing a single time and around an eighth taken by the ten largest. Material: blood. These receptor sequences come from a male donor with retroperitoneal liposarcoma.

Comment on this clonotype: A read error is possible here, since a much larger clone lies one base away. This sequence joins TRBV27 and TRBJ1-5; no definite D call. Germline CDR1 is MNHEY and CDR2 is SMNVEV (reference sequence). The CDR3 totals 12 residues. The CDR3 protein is CVSSLGNQPQHF. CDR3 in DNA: TGTGTCAGCAGTTTAGGCAATCAGCCCCAGCATTTT.

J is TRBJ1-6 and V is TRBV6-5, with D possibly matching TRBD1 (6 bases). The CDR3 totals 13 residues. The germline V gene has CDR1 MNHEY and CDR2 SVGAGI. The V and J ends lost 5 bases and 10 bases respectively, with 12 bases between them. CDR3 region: CASSRGAESPLHF. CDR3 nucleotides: TGTGCCAGCAGTAGGGGGGCGGAGTCACCCCTCCACTTT.

The CDR3 bases are TGTGCCACCTCATCAGGGAGTAAAAACATTCAGTACTTC. Residues: CATSSGSKNIQYF. V gene TRBV27 combines with J gene TRBJ2-4; the D gene could be TRBD1 or TRBD2 (5 bases each). This CDR3 has 13 residues. Per germline, CDR1 MNHEY and CDR2 SMNVEV (reference sequence). Deletions cut 10 bases from V and 4 bases from J, with 14 bases between.

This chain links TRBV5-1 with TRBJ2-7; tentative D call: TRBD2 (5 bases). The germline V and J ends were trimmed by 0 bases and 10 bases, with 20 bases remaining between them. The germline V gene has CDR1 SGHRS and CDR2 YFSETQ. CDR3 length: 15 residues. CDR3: CASSLASGSGTPQYF. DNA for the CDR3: TGCGCCAGCAGCTTGGCATCCGGTTCGGGAACCCCTCAGTACTTC.

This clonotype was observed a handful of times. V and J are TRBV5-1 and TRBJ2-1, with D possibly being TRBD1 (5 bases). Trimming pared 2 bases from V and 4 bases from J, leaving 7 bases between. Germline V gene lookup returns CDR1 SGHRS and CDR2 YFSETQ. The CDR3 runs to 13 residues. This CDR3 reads CASSFDRYNEQFF. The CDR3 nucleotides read TGCGCCAGCAGCTTCGACAGATACAATGAGCAGTTCTTC.

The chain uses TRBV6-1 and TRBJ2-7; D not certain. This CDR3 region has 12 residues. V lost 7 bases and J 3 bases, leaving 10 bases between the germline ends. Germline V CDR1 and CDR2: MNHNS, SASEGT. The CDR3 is CASTKGYYEQYF. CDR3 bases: TGTGCCAGCACAAAGGGATACTACGAGCAGTACTTC.

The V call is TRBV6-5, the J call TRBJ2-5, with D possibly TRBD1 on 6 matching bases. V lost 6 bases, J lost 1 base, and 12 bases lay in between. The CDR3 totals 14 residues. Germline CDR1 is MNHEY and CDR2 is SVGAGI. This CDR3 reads CASSLQGVQETQYF. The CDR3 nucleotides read TGTGCCAGCAGCCTACAGGGAGTCCAAGAGACCCAGTACTTC.